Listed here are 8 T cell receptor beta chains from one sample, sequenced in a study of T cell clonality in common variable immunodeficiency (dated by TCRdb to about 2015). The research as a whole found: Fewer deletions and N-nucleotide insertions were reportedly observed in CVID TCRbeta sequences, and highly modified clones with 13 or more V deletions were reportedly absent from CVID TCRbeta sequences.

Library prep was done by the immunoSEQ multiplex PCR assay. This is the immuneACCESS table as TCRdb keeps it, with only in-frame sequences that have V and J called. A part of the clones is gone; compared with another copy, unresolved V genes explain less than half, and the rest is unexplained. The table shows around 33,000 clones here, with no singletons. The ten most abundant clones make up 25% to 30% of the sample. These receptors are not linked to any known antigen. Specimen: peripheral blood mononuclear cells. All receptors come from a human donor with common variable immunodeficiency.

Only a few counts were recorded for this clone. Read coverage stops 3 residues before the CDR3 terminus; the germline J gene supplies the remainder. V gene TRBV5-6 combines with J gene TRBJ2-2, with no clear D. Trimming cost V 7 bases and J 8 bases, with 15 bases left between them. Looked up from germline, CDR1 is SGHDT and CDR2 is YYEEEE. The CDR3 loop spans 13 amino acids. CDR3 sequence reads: CASGQGSPGELFF. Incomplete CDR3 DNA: TGTGCCAGCGGCCAAGGTTCACCGGGGGAG.

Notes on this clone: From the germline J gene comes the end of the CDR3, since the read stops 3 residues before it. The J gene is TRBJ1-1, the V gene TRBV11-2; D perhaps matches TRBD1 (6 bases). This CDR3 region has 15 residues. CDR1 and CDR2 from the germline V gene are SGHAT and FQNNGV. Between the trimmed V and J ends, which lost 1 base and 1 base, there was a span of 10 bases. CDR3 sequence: CASSLVQGRNTEAFF. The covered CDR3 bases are TGTGCCAGCAGCTTAGTACAGGGCCGGAACACTGAA.

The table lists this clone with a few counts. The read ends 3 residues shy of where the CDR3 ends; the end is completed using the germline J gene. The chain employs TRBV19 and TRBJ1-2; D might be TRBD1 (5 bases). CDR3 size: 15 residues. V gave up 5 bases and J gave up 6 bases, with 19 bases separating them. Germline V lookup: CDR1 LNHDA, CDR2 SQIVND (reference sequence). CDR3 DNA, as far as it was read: TGTGCCAGTAGTCCCCAGAGAGGGGTGGGCGATGGC. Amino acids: CASSPQRGVGDG. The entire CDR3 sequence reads CASSPQRGVGDGYTF.

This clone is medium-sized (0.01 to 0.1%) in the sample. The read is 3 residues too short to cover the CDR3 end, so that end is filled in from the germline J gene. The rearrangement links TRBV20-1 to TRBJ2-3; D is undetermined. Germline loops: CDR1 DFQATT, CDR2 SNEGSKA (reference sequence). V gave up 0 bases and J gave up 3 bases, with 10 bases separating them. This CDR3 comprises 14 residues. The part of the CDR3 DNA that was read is TGCAGTGCTAGAGATTCAGGTCTAACAGATACG. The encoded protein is CSARDSGLTDT. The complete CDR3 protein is CSARDSGLTDTQYF.

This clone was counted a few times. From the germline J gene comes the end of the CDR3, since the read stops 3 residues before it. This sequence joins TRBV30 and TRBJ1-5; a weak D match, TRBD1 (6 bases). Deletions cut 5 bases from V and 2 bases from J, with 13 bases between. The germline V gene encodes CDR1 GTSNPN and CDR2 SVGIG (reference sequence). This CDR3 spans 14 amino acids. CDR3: CAWGTGLGNQPQHF. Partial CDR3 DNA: TGTGCCTGGGGAACAGGGCTTGGCAATCAGCCC.

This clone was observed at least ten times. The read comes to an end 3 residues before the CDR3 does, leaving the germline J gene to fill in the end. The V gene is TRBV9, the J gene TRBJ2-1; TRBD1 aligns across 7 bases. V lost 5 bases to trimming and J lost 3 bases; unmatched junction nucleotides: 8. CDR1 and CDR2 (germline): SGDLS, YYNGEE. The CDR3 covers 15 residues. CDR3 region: CASSVQGVIYNEQFF. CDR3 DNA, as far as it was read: TGTGCCAGCAGTGTCCAGGGGGTTATCTACAATGAG.

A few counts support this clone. This chain's CDR3 is CSAKNRLAGSYEQYF. The part of the CDR3 DNA that was read is TGCAGTGCTAAAAACCGACTAGCGGGATCCTACGAG. V gene TRBV20-1 combines with J gene TRBJ2-7; 11 bases are shared with TRBD2. The CDR3 end falls 3 residues outside the read, so it is completed with the germline J gene. CDR1 DFQATT and CDR2 SNEGSKA come from the germline V gene (reference sequence). J gave up 1 base and V 4 bases, and 6 bases lay outside the gene matches. The CDR3 covers 15 residues.

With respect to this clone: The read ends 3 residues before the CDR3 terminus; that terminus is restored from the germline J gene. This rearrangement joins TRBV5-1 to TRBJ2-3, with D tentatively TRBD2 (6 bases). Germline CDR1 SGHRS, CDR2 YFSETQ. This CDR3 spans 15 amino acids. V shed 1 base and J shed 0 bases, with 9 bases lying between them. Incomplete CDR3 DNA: TGCGCCAGCAGCTTGATAGGGACTAGCACAGATACG. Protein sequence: CASSLIGTSTDT. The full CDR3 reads CASSLIGTSTDTQYF. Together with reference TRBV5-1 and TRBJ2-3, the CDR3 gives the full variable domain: KAGVTQTPRYLIKTRGQQVTLSCSPISGHRSVSWYQQTPGQGLQFLFEYFSETQRNKGNFPGRFSGRQFSNSRSEMNVSTLELGDSALYLCASSLIGTSTDTQYFGPGTRLTVL.